This T cell receptor beta chain was observed in a study of blood T cell repertoires in COVID-19. Study context: Both acute and convalescent COVID-19 samples were obtained from the United States, Italy and Spain.

CDR1 is SGHRS, CDR2 YFSETQ, per germline. V was cut by 9 bases and J by 4 bases, with 13 bases left in between. The CDR3 extends over 13 amino acids. Measured with immunoSEQ multiplex PCR; TCRdb has only the in-frame clones, and not every one. The sample gives 250,000 to 400,000 clones, about nine tenths of which show up once; roughly 5% is in the top ten. The source is a man aged 60 to 69 who had recovered from COVID-19. The gene calls are TRBV5-1 and TRBJ2-2; possible D gene TRBD1, 6 bases. Material for sequencing was PBMCs or T cells enriched from blood (not recorded which). CDR3 bases: TGCGCCACCGGTAGGGGGAGCACCGGGGAGCTGTTTTTT. It encodes CATGRGSTGELFF.